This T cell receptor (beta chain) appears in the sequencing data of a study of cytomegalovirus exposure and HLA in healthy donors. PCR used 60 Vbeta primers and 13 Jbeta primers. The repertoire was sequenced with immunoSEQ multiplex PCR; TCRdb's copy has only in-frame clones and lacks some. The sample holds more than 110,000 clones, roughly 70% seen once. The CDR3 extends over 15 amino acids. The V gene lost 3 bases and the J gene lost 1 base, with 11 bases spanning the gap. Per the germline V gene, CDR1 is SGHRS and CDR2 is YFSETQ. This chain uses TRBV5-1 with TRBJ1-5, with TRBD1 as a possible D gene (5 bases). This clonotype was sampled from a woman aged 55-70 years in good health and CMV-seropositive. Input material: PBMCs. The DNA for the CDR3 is TGCGCCAGCAGCTGGGAGGGGTTCAGCAATCAGCCCCAGCATTTT. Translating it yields CASSWEGFSNQPQHF.